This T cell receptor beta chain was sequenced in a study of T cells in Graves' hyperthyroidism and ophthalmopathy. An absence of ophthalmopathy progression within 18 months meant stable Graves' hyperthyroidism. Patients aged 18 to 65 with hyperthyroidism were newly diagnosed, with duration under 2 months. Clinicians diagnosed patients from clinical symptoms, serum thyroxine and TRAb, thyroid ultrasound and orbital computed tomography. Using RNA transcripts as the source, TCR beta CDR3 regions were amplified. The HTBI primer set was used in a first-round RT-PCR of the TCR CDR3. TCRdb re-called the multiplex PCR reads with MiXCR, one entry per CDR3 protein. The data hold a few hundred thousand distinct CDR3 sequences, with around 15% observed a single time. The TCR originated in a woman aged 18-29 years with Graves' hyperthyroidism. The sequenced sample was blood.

The CDR3 protein is CASSSGTSMNEQFF. The CDR3 DNA follows: TGCGCCAGCAGCTCCGGGACTAGCATGAATGAGCAGTTCTTC. This sequence joins TRBV5-1 and TRBJ2-1; TRBD2 matches at 9 bases. This CDR3 has 14 amino acids. Germline V gives CDR1 SGHRS, CDR2 YFSETQ. J lost 7 bases, V lost 3 bases, and 5 bases had no gene match. The complete variable domain, with remaining parts taken from reference TRBV5-1 and TRBJ2-1, reads KAGVTQTPRYLIKTRGQQVTLSCSPISGHRSVSWYQQTPGQGLQFLFEYFSETQRNKGNFPGRFSGRQFSNSRSEMNVSTLELGDSALYLCASSSGTSMNEQFFGPGTRLTVL.